The 18 T cell receptor beta chains in this list originate from one sample, sequenced in a study of blood T cell repertoires in COVID-19. The repertoire was sequenced with immunoSEQ multiplex PCR; TCRdb's copy has only in-frame clones and lacks some. The sample has about 390,000 clones, approximately 87% seen once. Sequencing was done on a sample of PBMCs or T cells enriched from blood (not recorded which). The source of these receptors is a woman in her 50s who had recovered from COVID-19.

Only one count was recorded for this clone. Other nucleotide sequences from this sample produce the same CDR3. The rearrangement uses TRBV19 and TRBJ1-6; D is uncertain. V was pared by 3 bases and J by 6 bases, with 9 bases between. The length of the CDR3 is 14 residues. Germline V lookup: CDR1 LNHDA, CDR2 SQIVND (reference sequence). CDR3 DNA: TGTGCCAGTAGTATTGGGCAGACTAATTCACCCCTCCACTTT. Protein product: CASSIGQTNSPLHF.

The rearrangement joins TRBV2 to TRBJ2-1, with a weak D call TRBD1 (5 bases). Trimming took 6 bases from V and 8 from J, leaving 17 bases between them. The germline CDR1 and CDR2 sequences are SNHLY and FYNNEI. This CDR3 contains 14 residues. CDR3 sequence (DNA): TGTGCCAGCAGGGACCACGCAGGGAAGTATGAGCAGTTCTTC. Amino acids: CASRDHAGKYEQFF.

The V and J genes are TRBV6-4 and TRBJ1-6; no clear D gene. V lost 3 bases and J lost 0, with 9 bases in between. Per germline, CDR1 MRHNA and CDR2 SNTAGT. The CDR3 has 16 amino acids. The CDR3 region has the DNA TGTGCCAGCAGTGAATCACACAGCTCCTATAATTCACCCCTCCACTTT. Translating gives CASSESHSSYNSPLHF.

The chain is built from TRBV24-1 and TRBJ2-5; maybe TRBD2 (6 bases). The V end was cut by 1 base, the J end by 4 bases, with 6 bases between. CDR1 and CDR2 from the germline V gene are KGHDR and SFDVKD. CDR3 size: 13 residues. CDR3 sequence: CATSDLAGETQYF. CDR3 bases: TGTGCCACCAGTGATTTAGCGGGAGAGACCCAGTACTTC.

This chain connects TRBV5-1 to TRBJ2-3; no clear D. This CDR3 has 16 residues. From germline, CDR1 is SGHRS and CDR2 YFSETQ. Trimming stripped 3 bases from V and 0 bases from J, with 14 bases between. The CDR3 reads CASSSTAGSSTDTQYF. Here the CDR3 DNA reads TGCGCCAGCAGCTCGACCGCCGGGTCTAGCACAGATACGCAGTATTTT.

CDR3 residues: CASSLLTGQLFTEAFF. As DNA, the CDR3 is TGTGCCAGCAGCTTACTTACCGGACAGCTTTTCACTGAAGCTTTCTTT. The V and J genes are TRBV7-8 and TRBJ1-1, with a weak D call TRBD1 (6 bases). Looked up from germline, CDR1 is SGHVS and CDR2 is FQNEAQ. The CDR3 covers 16 residues. V lost 2 bases to trimming and J lost 4 bases, with 17 bases between them.

Note on this clone: Sequence at one end of the junction differs from germline and may be a read error. The rearrangement uses TRBV2 and TRBJ1-5; D ambiguous. Germline CDR1 reads SNHLY; CDR2 reads FYNNEI. The CDR3 consists of 14 residues. The DNA of the CDR3 is TGTGCCAGCACTGAACGATCCGTCGGTCAGCCCCAGCATTTT. It specifies CASTERSVGQPQHF. The whole variable domain, filled in from reference TRBV2 and TRBJ1-5, reads EPEVTQTPSHQVTQMGQEVILRCVPISNHLYFYWYRQILGQKVEFLVSFYNNEISEKSEIFDDQFSVERPDGSNFTLKIRSTKLEDSAMYFCASTERSVGQPQHFGDGTRLSIL.

The CDR3 DNA reads as TGTGCCAGCAGTCGGGACTATAACTATGGCTACACCTTC. It yields the protein CASSRDYNYGYTF. The gene calls are TRBV27 and TRBJ1-2; perhaps TRBD1 as D (5 bases). The CDR3 runs to 13 residues. Germline CDR1 and CDR2: MNHEY and SMNVEV (reference sequence). V was pared by 5 bases and J by 1 base, with 8 bases between.

The chain combines TRBV5-5 with TRBJ2-1; 7 bases align to TRBD1. The CDR3 consists of 14 residues. Germline lookup yields CDR1 SGHKS and CDR2 YYEKEE (reference sequence). The V and J ends lost 0 bases and 3 bases, in that order; junction bases with no gene match: 0. Here the CDR3 reads CASSLDRGYNEQFF. In DNA, the CDR3 is TGTGCCAGCAGCTTGGACAGGGGCTACAATGAGCAGTTCTTC.

The chain is built from TRBV5-1 and TRBJ2-7; 7 nucleotides agree with TRBD1. V shed 0 bases and J 0 bases; nucleotides not matched to a gene: 6. Germline values: CDR1 SGHRS, CDR2 YFSETQ. The CDR3 consists of 16 residues. The CDR3 sequence is CASSLGPGGISYEQYF. The CDR3 bases are TGCGCCAGCAGCTTGGGCCCAGGGGGTATCTCCTACGAGCAGTACTTC.

The genes are TRBV6-2 or TRBV6-3 and TRBJ2-1, with 11 bases identical to TRBD2. CDR1 is MNHEY, CDR2 SVGEGT, per germline. V shed 5 bases, J shed 13 bases, and the junction held 4 bases outside the gene matches. The CDR3 spans 12 residues. The CDR3 here is CASSTGTSGQFF. The DNA of the CDR3 is TGTGCCAGCAGTACCGGGACTAGCGGTCAGTTCTTC.

The table lists this clone with a count of one. Here the CDR3 reads CASGTGGAYGYTF. CDR3 bases: TGTGCCAGTGGGACAGGGGGCGCTTATGGCTACACCTTC. The chain employs TRBV19 and TRBJ1-2; 12 nucleotides align to TRBD1. V was clipped by 8 bases and J by 5 bases; unmatched bases: 3. CDR3 length: 13 residues. Germline V lookup: CDR1 LNHDA, CDR2 SQIVND (reference sequence).

CDR3 in DNA: TGTGCCAGCAGTCTGCCGGGGGGAGAGAACACCGGGGAGCTGTTTTTT. Translated: CASSLPGGENTGELFF. J is TRBJ2-2 and V is TRBV7-9; 7 nucleotides align to TRBD2. Per the germline V gene, CDR1 is SEHNR and CDR2 is FQNEAQ (reference sequence). Trimming removed 6 bases from V and 1 base from J; junction bases left unmatched: 8. CDR3 length equals 16 residues.

The chain employs TRBV18 and TRBJ1-6, with D possibly being TRBD1 (5 bases). The CDR3 covers 15 residues. Deletions cut 8 bases from V and 0 bases from J, with 11 bases between. Germline V CDR1 and CDR2: KGHSH, LQKENI. The CDR3 DNA reads as TGTGCCAGCCGCGACAGCAGCTCCTATAATTCACCCCTCCACTTT. It is translated as CASRDSSSYNSPLHF.

This chain links TRBV7-2 with TRBJ2-5, with TRBD2 matching 11 bases. CDR1 SGHTA and CDR2 FQGNSA come from the germline V gene. Losses at the gene ends were 5 bases for V and 5 bases for J; bases not matched to a gene: 10. CDR3 length equals 16 residues. The CDR3 here is CASSGTSGGQGETQYF. CDR3 nucleotides: TGTGCCAGCAGCGGTACTAGCGGGGGACAAGGGGAGACCCAGTACTTC.

The rearrangement links TRBV27 to TRBJ2-7, with 8 bases lining up with TRBD2. This CDR3 is built from 14 residues. CDR1 and CDR2 (germline): MNHEY, SMNVEV (reference sequence). V gave up 7 bases and J gave up 1 base; unmatched junction bases: 6. Written as DNA, the CDR3 is TGTGCCAGCACCGAATCGGGGGGGTCCTACGAGCAGTACTTC. Residues: CASTESGGSYEQYF.

The chain employs TRBV6-4 and TRBJ1-1; possibly TRBD1 for D (5 bases). Germline V lookup: CDR1 MRHNA, CDR2 SNTAGT. The V end was cut by 6 bases, the J end by 1 base, with 15 bases between. This CDR3 is 15 amino acids long. The CDR3 loop is CASSASGGPNTEAFF. In DNA form, the CDR3 reads TGTGCCAGCAGCGCCTCCGGGGGACCGAACACTGAAGCTTTCTTT.

CDR3 in amino acids: CASIPASGAYEQYF. DNA of the CDR3: TGTGCCAGCATCCCCGCTAGCGGGGCCTACGAGCAGTACTTC. V gene TRBV6-5 combines with J gene TRBJ2-7; 9 bases line up with TRBD2. J lost 2 bases, V lost 7 bases, and 6 bases had no gene match. This CDR3 has 14 residues. Germline CDR1 and CDR2: MNHEY and SVGAGI.